This T cell receptor (beta chain) is from a study of cytomegalovirus exposure and HLA in healthy donors. Points from the study as a whole: Earlier findings revealed that most TCR beta V segments proved productive either about 90% or about 30% of the time.

Vbeta (60) and Jbeta (13) primers were used in the PCR. As handled by the study authors: As a later analysis found, there were about 80 million unique TCR beta chains, of which 8.5 million to 13 million were shared. Sequencing was performed with immunoSEQ multiplex PCR; in TCRdb, only in-frame clones are kept and a portion is missing. For V, J and clone size, that table is used; D and trimming come from the DNA. Of around 140,000 clones in the sample, approximately 78% were seen once. To note about this clone: Its antigen is still unknown.

The sample was PBMCs. The receptor's source is a woman between 50 and 59 years old in good health and CMV-seropositive.

The CDR3 bases are TGTGCCACCAGCGACCGGGACAGGAGGTTTCCCGGGGAGCTGTTTTTT. It is translated as CATSDRDRRFPGELFF. The chain combines TRBV15 with TRBJ2-2; 8 bases fit TRBD1. The germline gives CDR1 LNHNV, CDR2 YYDKDF (reference sequence). V lost 5 bases, J lost 6 bases, and 11 bases stayed unmatched. This CDR3 has 16 residues.